A selection of T cell receptor beta chains follows, all from one sample in a study of T cell responses to AZD1222 COVID-19 vaccine. TCRdb's copy holds only in-frame clones and misses some; the assay was immunoSEQ multiplex PCR. The table lists about 150,000 clones, about 89% of them singletons. Here the sequenced sample was peripheral blood, taken 28 days after the second AZD1222 dose. These receptors all come from an adult who received the AZD1222 COVID-19 vaccine. Both conserved end residues are part of each CDR3. The D gene is left open where the match is weak. A clone size is listed for some rows: how often the clone was seen (once, few, many), or a class if it is expanded.

j_call clone_size v_call d_call cdr3_aa cdr3_nt
TRBJ1-2 once TRBV2 NA CASSRDNYGYTF TGTGCCAGCAGCAGGGATAACTATGGCTACACCTTC
TRBJ2-1 NA TRBV11-1 NA CASSQKRRGYNEQFF TGTGCCAGCAGCCAGAAAAGGAGGGGGTACAATGAGCAGTTCTTC
TRBJ1-2 NA TRBV30 NA CAWSESREAF TGTGCCTGGAGTGAGTCCAGGGAGGCCTTC
TRBJ1-4 NA TRBV19 TRBD1 CASSTGTGANEKLFF TGTGCCAGTAGTACAGGGACAGGGGCTAATGAAAAACTGTTTTTT
TRBJ1-2 NA TRBV7-6 TRBD1 CASSPRTGGGYGYTF TGTGCCAGCAGCCCCCGGACAGGGGGAGGCTATGGCTACACCTTC
TRBJ1-3 once TRBV27 NA CAKPEGPLSGNTIYF TGTGCCAAGCCCGAGGGACCACTCTCTGGAAACACCATATATTTT
TRBJ1-2 once TRBV29-1 TRBD1 CSVGSGQGVDYGYTF TGCAGCGTTGGTTCGGGACAGGGGGTGGACTATGGCTACACCTTC
TRBJ1-2 NA TRBV7-9 NA CASSLGAGSYGYTF TGTGCCAGCAGCCTAGGCGCGGGTTCATATGGCTACACCTTC
TRBJ2-5 NA TRBV4-3 TRBD1 CASSQVQQGARETQYF TGCGCCAGCAGCCAAGTTCAGCAGGGGGCGAGGGAGACCCAGTACTTC
TRBJ1-1 NA TRBV5-4 NA CASSSDSAGRDTEAFF TGTGCCAGCAGCTCCGACAGTGCAGGTCGGGACACTGAAGCTTTCTTT
TRBJ2-3 NA TRBV5-1 TRBD2 CASNSASGNSDTQYF TGCGCCAGCAACTCGGCTAGCGGGAATTCAGATACGCAGTATTTT